Sequencing of this T cell receptor beta chain was carried out in a study of cytomegalovirus exposure and HLA in healthy donors. Study as a whole: Among fewer than 500 genotyped donors, around 81% fell in the Caucasian-associated ancestry cluster.

Study results and limitations: Using a false discovery rate of 0.05, a later analysis showed that fewer than 20,000 TCR beta sequences were associated with HLA alleles. In an earlier analysis, in approximately 630 donors, most V segments appeared productive either ~90% or ~30% of the time.

J gave up 1 base and V 7 bases, and 6 bases lay outside the gene matches. The CDR3 is 15 residues long. Germline values: CDR1 SNHLY, CDR2 FYNNEI. Although they were nominally healthy when sampled, donors likely had unrecorded immune exposures. The PCR employed 60 Vbeta primers together with 13 Jbeta primers. The protocol was immunoSEQ multiplex PCR, while the TCRdb copy is restricted to in-frame clones and leaves out a portion. Counted here are roughly 52,000 clones, 75% to 85% occurring once; the ten biggest clones make up 1.4%. Comments on this clone: Its specificity is unknown.

This sequence was found in a female donor in good health and CMV-seronegative. The chain employs TRBV2 and TRBJ1-2, with 10 bases lining up with TRBD1. The sequenced sample consisted of PBMCs. The CDR3 sequence is CASTRQGAVNYGYTF. DNA for the CDR3: TGTGCCAGCACAAGACAGGGGGCCGTTAACTATGGCTACACCTTC.